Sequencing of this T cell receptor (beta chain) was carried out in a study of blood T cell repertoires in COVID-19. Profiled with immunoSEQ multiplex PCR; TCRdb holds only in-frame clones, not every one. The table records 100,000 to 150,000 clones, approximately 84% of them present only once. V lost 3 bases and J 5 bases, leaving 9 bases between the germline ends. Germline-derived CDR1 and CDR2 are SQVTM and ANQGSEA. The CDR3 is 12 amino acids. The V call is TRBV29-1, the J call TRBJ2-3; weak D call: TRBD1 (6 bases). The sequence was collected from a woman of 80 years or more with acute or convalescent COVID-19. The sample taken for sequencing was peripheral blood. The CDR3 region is CSVDLTGDTQYF. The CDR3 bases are TGCAGCGTTGACCTGACAGGAGATACGCAGTATTTT.